This entry is about one T cell receptor beta chain. This specimen comes from a study of blood T cell repertoires in COVID-19. This CDR3 comprises 14 residues. CDR1 is SGHRS, CDR2 YFSETQ, per germline. The V gene lost 1 base and the J gene lost 0 bases, with 7 bases spanning the gap. As handled by the study authors: Estimates of nucleated cell counts were drawn from the amplification of reference gene primers. Clones were sequenced by immunoSEQ multiplex PCR, and TCRdb holds only the in-frame ones, with some missing. D and trimming were read from the DNA, whereas the V and J calls and clone size are those reported in that table. The table shows some 200,000 clones, with about 80% occurring only once.

Material for sequencing was peripheral blood. The clonotype originates from a man aged 25 to 40 with active or convalescent COVID-19. The rearrangement uses TRBV5-1 and TRBJ1-1; unclear D gene. CDR3 amino acids: CASSLIEMNTEAFF. In DNA form, the CDR3 reads TGCGCCAGCAGCTTGATAGAGATGAACACTGAAGCTTTCTTT. The full variable domain, in which reference TRBV5-1 and TRBJ1-1 provide the parts outside the CDR3, is KAGVTQTPRYLIKTRGQQVTLSCSPISGHRSVSWYQQTPGQGLQFLFEYFSETQRNKGNFPGRFSGRQFSNSRSEMNVSTLELGDSALYLCASSLIEMNTEAFFGQGTRLTVV.